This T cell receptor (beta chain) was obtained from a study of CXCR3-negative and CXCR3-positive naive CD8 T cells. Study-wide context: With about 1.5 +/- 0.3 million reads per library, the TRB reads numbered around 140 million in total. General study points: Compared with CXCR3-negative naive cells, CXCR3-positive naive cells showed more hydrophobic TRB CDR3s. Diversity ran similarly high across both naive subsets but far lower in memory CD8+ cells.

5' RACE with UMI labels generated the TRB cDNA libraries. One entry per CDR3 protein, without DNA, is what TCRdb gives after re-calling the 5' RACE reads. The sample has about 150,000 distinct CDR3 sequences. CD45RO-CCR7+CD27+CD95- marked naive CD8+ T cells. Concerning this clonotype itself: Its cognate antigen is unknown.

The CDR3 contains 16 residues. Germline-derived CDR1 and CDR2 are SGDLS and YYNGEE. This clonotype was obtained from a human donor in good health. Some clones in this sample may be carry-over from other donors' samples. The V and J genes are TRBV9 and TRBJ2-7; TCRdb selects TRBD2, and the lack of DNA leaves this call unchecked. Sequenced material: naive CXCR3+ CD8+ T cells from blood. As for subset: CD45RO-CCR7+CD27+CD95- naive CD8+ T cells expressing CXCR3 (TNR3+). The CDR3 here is CASSVGGRALSYEQYF.